One sample yielded the 5 T cell receptor beta chains listed below, sequenced in a study of cytomegalovirus exposure and HLA in healthy donors. 13 Jbeta primers and 60 Vbeta primers were used for the PCR. Some clones are missing from TCRdb's copy, which holds only in-frame ones; the method was immunoSEQ multiplex PCR. The sample includes roughly 100,000 clones, approximately 82% of them seen just once. Sequenced material: PBMCs. These receptors were taken from a man between 40 and 49 years old in good health and CMV-seropositive.

This clone was seen more than once but under ten times. This CDR3 is CASSVTGRGTEAFF. CDR3 in DNA: TGTGCCAGCAGTGTTACAGGGAGAGGCACTGAAGCTTTCTTT. This rearrangement joins TRBV28 to TRBJ1-1; TRBD1 is a possible D gene (6 bases). The germline CDR1 and CDR2 sequences are MDHEN and SYDVKM. The CDR3 consists of 14 residues. Trimming removed 5 bases at V and 4 bases at J, with 14 bases between.

The chain joins TRBV7-6 to TRBJ1-1; D may be TRBD1 (6 bases). The germline CDR1 and CDR2 sequences are SGHVS and FNYEAQ. V was shortened by 4 bases and J by 7 bases, with 16 bases between the two germline ends. This CDR3 is built from 14 residues. CDR3 in amino acids: CASSSVGAQVEAFF. The DNA for the CDR3 is TGTGCCAGCAGCTCCGTGGGGGCGCAGGTTGAAGCTTTCTTT. Supplemented by reference TRBV7-6 and TRBJ1-1, the full variable domain reads GAGVSQSPRYKVTKRGQDVALRCDPISGHVSLYWYRQALGQGPEFLTYFNYEAQQDKSGLPNDRFSAERPEGSISTLTIQRTEQRDSAMYRCASSSVGAQVEAFFGQGTRLTVV.

The rearrangement uses TRBV11-2 and TRBJ1-1, with 8 positions matching TRBD1. The V segment lost 2 bases and the J segment 11 bases; nucleotides outside the gene matches: 1. CDR3 length: 11 residues. The germline V gene encodes CDR1 SGHAT and CDR2 FQNNGV. The CDR3, as DNA: TGTGCCAGCAGCTTAAGGACAGGGGCTTTCTTT. Its translation: CASSLRTGAFF.

The chain uses TRBV30 and TRBJ1-1; maybe TRBD1 (5 bases). Germline values: CDR1 GTSNPN, CDR2 SVGIG (reference sequence). CDR3 length equals 14 residues. V lost 7 bases, J lost 4 bases, and 19 bases lay in between. The CDR3 sequence is CASLGGRGATEAFF. CDR3 in DNA: TGTGCCTCTCTCGGCGGGAGGGGCGCCACTGAAGCTTTCTTT.

The V gene is TRBV7-2, the J gene TRBJ2-1; the match to TRBD2 covers 7 bases. The germline CDR1 and CDR2 sequences are SGHTA and FQGNSA. This CDR3 is 15 amino acids long. Trimming cost V 5 bases and J 4 bases; bases outside gene matches: 8. CDR3 nucleotides: TGTGCCAGCAGCCCCGGGACTACCTCTTACAATGAGCAGTTCTTC. Translation: CASSPGTTSYNEQFF.